The table lists the clone carrying this TCR beta chain with a count of one. V was shortened by 1 base and J by 10 bases, with 14 bases between the two germline ends. Germline V gene lookup returns CDR1 SGHTA and CDR2 FQGNSA. The CDR3 loop spans 14 amino acids. This record comes from a study of blood T cell repertoires in COVID-19. Some clones are missing from TCRdb's copy, which holds only in-frame ones; the method was immunoSEQ multiplex PCR. The sample gives fewer than 200,000 clones, more than 70% of which show up once; less than 4.5% is in the top ten. V gene TRBV7-2 combines with J gene TRBJ2-1, with D possibly being TRBD2 (7 bases). Sequences were obtained from PBMCs or T cells enriched from blood (not recorded which). The clonotype was recovered from a woman aged 50 to 65 in a cohort exposed to, infected with or recovered from COVID-19 (not recorded which). The CDR3 DNA sequence: TGTGCCAGCAGCTTAGGGGGCGGGGGCCGGGAGCAGTTCTTC. Amino acid sequence: CASSLGGGGREQFF.